Each of the 20 T cell receptor beta chains below was sequenced from the same sample in a study of blood T cell repertoires in COVID-19. Assay: immunoSEQ multiplex PCR; the TCRdb copy retains only in-frame clones and omits some. The table records 40,000 to 50,000 clones, 86% of them present only once. The sample was peripheral blood. Every receptor here comes from a woman aged 60-70 years with acute or convalescent COVID-19.

V is TRBV4-1 and J is TRBJ2-7, with 7 bases aligning to TRBD2. Germline trimming cut 2 bases from V and 2 bases from J; bases unmatched to any gene: 9. The CDR3 is 16 amino acids. Germline V lookup: CDR1 MGHRA, CDR2 YSYEKL. CDR3 protein: CASSQPPAGDPYEQYF. The CDR3 DNA reads as TGCGCCAGCAGCCAACCGCCCGCGGGAGACCCCTACGAGCAGTACTTC.

The chain joins TRBV10-3 to TRBJ2-5, with 9 bases matching TRBD1. CDR1 is ENHRY, CDR2 SYGVKD, per germline. The trim removed 5 bases at V and 5 bases at J, leaving 9 bases unmatched. This CDR3 region has 15 residues. The CDR3 DNA reads TGTGCCATCAGTCCGCGGGACAGGGCGCGGGAGACCCAGTACTTC. The encoded protein is CAISPRDRARETQYF.

V and J are TRBV9 and TRBJ1-4; TRBD1 matches 7 bases. The V gene end was trimmed by 4 bases and the J gene end by 7 bases; junction bases not matched to a gene: 4. The CDR3 loop spans 13 amino acids. In germline, CDR1 is SGDLS, CDR2 YYNGEE. The CDR3 sequence is CASSPPGGEKLFF. The CDR3 nucleotides read TGTGCCAGCAGCCCCCCAGGGGGTGAAAAACTGTTTTTT.

The chain uses TRBV19 and TRBJ1-1; the D gene is possibly TRBD1 (5 bases). V was clipped by 3 bases and J by 6 bases, with 11 bases between them. The CDR3 spans 13 residues. Per the germline V gene, CDR1 is LNHDA and CDR2 is SQIVND (reference sequence). The CDR3 loop is CASSIARVAEAFF. The CDR3 nucleotides read TGTGCCAGTAGTATTGCCAGGGTCGCTGAAGCTTTCTTT.

The rearrangement joins TRBV14 to TRBJ1-6; TRBD1 might be the D (6 bases). Trimming cost V 4 bases and J 7 bases, with 11 bases left between them. The CDR3 spans 14 residues. In germline, CDR1 is SGHDN, CDR2 FVKESK. The CDR3 region is CASSLETGNSPLHF. In DNA form, the CDR3 reads TGTGCCAGCAGCCTAGAGACAGGAAATTCACCCCTCCACTTT.

The V and J genes are TRBV27 and TRBJ1-1; the match to TRBD1 covers 12 bases. The length of the CDR3 is 15 residues. The germline V gene has CDR1 MNHEY and CDR2 SMNVEV (reference sequence). V shed 7 bases and J 5 bases; nucleotides not matched to a gene: 8. As DNA, the CDR3 is TGTGCCAGCATCCGGGACAGGGGGCGCCGGACTGAAGCTTTCTTT. Translating gives CASIRDRGRRTEAFF.

The genes are TRBV3-1 (or the pseudogene TRBV3-2) and TRBJ2-1; perhaps TRBD1 as D (5 bases). Germline CDR1 and CDR2: LGHDT and YNNKEL (reference sequence). V was shortened by 3 bases and J by 7 bases, with 10 bases between the two germline ends. The CDR3 length is 13 residues. The CDR3 bases are TGTGCCAGCAGCCAGCGGACATCGAATGAGCAGTTCTTC. Its protein product is CASSQRTSNEQFF.

The chain couples TRBV18 to TRBJ1-3; D is perhaps TRBD1 (5 bases). With 3 bases removed from V and 0 bases from J, the gap between germline ends came to 9 bases. Germline V gene sequence: CDR1 KGHSH, CDR2 LQKENI. The CDR3 runs to 15 residues. The CDR3 bases are TGTGCCAGCTCACCCCGACAGCTCTCTGGAAACACCATATATTTT. Its translation is CASSPRQLSGNTIYF.

This chain's CDR3 is CASSQDLSGGTGRYEQYF. CDR3 DNA: TGCGCCAGCAGCCAAGATTTATCGGGGGGGACAGGGCGTTACGAGCAGTACTTC. The chain combines TRBV4-1 with TRBJ2-7, with a possible D match to TRBD1 (9 bases). V was shortened by 0 bases and J by 4 bases, with 22 bases between the two germline ends. Germline V gene sequence: CDR1 MGHRA, CDR2 YSYEKL. This CDR3 is 18 amino acids long.

This chain joins TRBV6-5 and TRBJ1-6; D is ambiguous. Trimming left V 6 bases short and J 6 bases short, with 12 bases between. Germline-derived CDR1 and CDR2 are MNHEY and SVGAGI. CDR3 size: 14 residues. For the CDR3, the DNA is TGTGCCAGCAGCCTCCTGAGTTTTAATTCACCCCTCCACTTT. It translates to CASSLLSFNSPLHF.

The chain links TRBV5-1 to TRBJ1-1, with D hard to call. Trimming removed 2 bases at V and 0 bases at J, with 8 bases between. Germline V gene lookup returns CDR1 SGHRS and CDR2 YFSETQ. The CDR3 contains 14 residues. This CDR3 is CASSFGAMNTEAFF. The CDR3 region has the DNA TGCGCCAGCAGCTTCGGAGCTATGAACACTGAAGCTTTCTTT.

The rearrangement links TRBV10-3 to TRBJ1-6, with 8 bases that match TRBD1. Looked up from germline, CDR1 is ENHRY and CDR2 is SYGVKD. Trimming removed 6 bases from V and 6 bases from J; junction bases left unmatched: 13. This CDR3 region has 17 residues. The chain's CDR3 is CAIREVLGQGLNSPLHF. The CDR3 DNA follows: TGTGCCATCAGGGAGGTCCTCGGACAGGGTCTTAATTCACCCCTCCACTTT.

V gene TRBV11-2 combines with J gene TRBJ1-2; D is uncertain. The CDR3 is made up of 14 amino acids. CDR1 and CDR2 from the germline V gene are SGHAT and FQNNGV. V gave up 2 bases and J gave up 0 bases, with 7 bases separating them. In nucleotides, the CDR3 is TGTGCCAGCAGCTTAAAAAGCACTAACTATGGCTACACCTTC. Translation gives CASSLKSTNYGYTF. Based on the CDR3 plus reference TRBV11-2 and TRBJ1-2, the full variable domain is EAGVAQSPRYKIIEKRQSVAFWCNPISGHATLYWYQQILGQGPKLLIQFQNNGVVDDSQLPKDRFSAERLKGVDSTLKIQPAKLEDSAVYLCASSLKSTNYGYTFGSGTRLTVV.

V gene TRBV12-3 or TRBV12-4 combines with J gene TRBJ2-1; D might be TRBD1 (6 bases). There are 13 residues in the CDR3. The V end lost 4 bases, the J end lost 9 bases, and 13 bases lay between the germline ends. The CDR3: CASSSYGGSEQFF. CDR3 nucleotides: TGTGCCAGCAGTTCCTATGGGGGCTCTGAGCAGTTCTTC.

The CDR3 here is CASSSRSTRQTDTQYF. For the CDR3, the DNA is TGTGCCAGCAGTTCTCGTTCAACCCGACAGACAGATACGCAGTATTTT. V usage is TRBV27 and J usage is TRBJ2-3, with a tentative D call TRBD1 (5 bases). Germline values: CDR1 MNHEY, CDR2 SMNVEV (reference sequence). CDR3 length: 16 amino acids. Deletions cut 4 bases from V and 3 bases from J, with 17 bases between.

The rearrangement uses TRBV18 and TRBJ1-1; D might be TRBD1 (6 bases). Germline V gene lookup returns CDR1 KGHSH and CDR2 LQKENI. The V gene lost 2 bases and the J gene lost 1 base, with 11 bases spanning the gap. The CDR3 sequence is 15 residues long. In DNA form, the CDR3 reads TGTGCCAGCTCACCAGTACAACAGGGGAACACTGAAGCTTTCTTT. Amino acids: CASSPVQQGNTEAFF.

The V gene is TRBV19, the J gene TRBJ2-7, with 7 bases that match TRBD2. The CDR3 sequence is 15 residues long. V shed 4 bases, J shed 2 bases, and the junction held 8 bases outside the gene matches. Per germline, CDR1 LNHDA and CDR2 SQIVND (reference sequence). This CDR3 is CASSNGLGPTYEQYF. The CDR3 bases are TGTGCCAGTAGTAATGGACTAGGACCCACCTACGAGCAGTACTTC.

This clone came up a few times. CDR3 region: CASSYTGGGQPQHF. The CDR3 coding sequence is TGTGCCAGCAGCTACACAGGGGGCGGGCAGCCCCAGCATTTT. The V call is TRBV6-5, the J call TRBJ1-5, with 9 bases fitting TRBD1. Germline loops: CDR1 MNHEY, CDR2 SVGAGI. V lost 6 bases and J lost 7; bases outside the gene matches: 7. The CDR3 runs 14 residues.

The rearrangement links TRBV2 to TRBJ2-5; 13 positions agree with TRBD2. J lost 4 bases, V lost 6 bases, and 5 bases had no gene match. The germline V gene has CDR1 SNHLY and CDR2 FYNNEI. The CDR3 runs to 15 residues. The CDR3 sequence: CASRGLAGVAETQYF. The CDR3 DNA reads TGTGCCAGCAGAGGACTAGCGGGAGTAGCAGAGACCCAGTACTTC. The full variable domain, with the rest looked up from reference TRBV2 and TRBJ2-5, is EPEVTQTPSHQVTQMGQEVILRCVPISNHLYFYWYRQILGQKVEFLVSFYNNEISEKSEIFDDQFSVERPDGSNFTLKIRSTKLEDSAMYFCASRGLAGVAETQYFGPGTRLLVL.

The CDR3 nucleotides read TGTGCCAGCAGCCGCTTTAGCGGGGGGGCAGATACGCAGTATTTT. Residues: CASSRFSGGADTQYF. The chain joins TRBV14 to TRBJ2-3; 11 bases are shared with TRBD2. The CDR3 has 15 amino acids. Germline values: CDR1 SGHDN, CDR2 FVKESK. V shed 4 bases, J shed 4 bases, and the junction held 4 bases outside the gene matches. Variable domain in full (rest from reference TRBV14 and TRBJ2-3): EAGVTQFPSHSVIEKGQTVTLRCDPISGHDNLYWYRRVMGKEIKFLLHFVKESKQDESGMPNNRFLAERTGGTYSTLKVQPAELEDSGVYFCASSRFSGGADTQYFGPGTRLTVL.